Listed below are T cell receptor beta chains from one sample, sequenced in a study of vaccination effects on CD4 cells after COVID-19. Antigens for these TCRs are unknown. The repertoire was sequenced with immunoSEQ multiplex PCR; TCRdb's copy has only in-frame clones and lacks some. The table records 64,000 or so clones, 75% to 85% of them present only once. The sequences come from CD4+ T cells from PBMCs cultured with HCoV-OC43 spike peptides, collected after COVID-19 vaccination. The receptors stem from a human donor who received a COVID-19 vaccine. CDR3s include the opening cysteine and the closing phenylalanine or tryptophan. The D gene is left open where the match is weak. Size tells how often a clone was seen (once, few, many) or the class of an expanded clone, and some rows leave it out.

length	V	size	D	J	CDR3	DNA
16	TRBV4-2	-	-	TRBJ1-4	CASSQGAGGLTEKLFF	TGTGCCAGCAGCCAAGGTGCGGGGGGGCTGACTGAAAAACTGTTTTTT
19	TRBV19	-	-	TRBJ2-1	CASSPQRAMYLSSYNEQFF	TGTGCCAGTAGCCCCCAGCGGGCAATGTACTTAAGCTCCTACAATGAGCAGTTCTTC
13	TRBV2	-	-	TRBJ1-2	CASSEEGNYGYTF	TGTGCCAGCAGTGAGGAAGGGAACTATGGCTACACCTTC
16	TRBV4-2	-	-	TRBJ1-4	CASSPVAGAGNEKLFF	TGTGCCAGCAGCCCCGTTGCCGGGGCGGGTAATGAAAAACTGTTTTTT
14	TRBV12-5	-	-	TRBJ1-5	CASGPGQSNQPQHF	TGTGCTAGTGGTCCTGGACAGTCCAATCAGCCCCAGCATTTT
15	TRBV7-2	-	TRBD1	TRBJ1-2	CASSEATGGAYGYTF	TGTGCCAGCAGCGAAGCGACAGGGGGCGCTTATGGCTACACCTTC
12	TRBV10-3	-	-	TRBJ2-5	CAISGTNGPQYF	TGTGCCATCAGTGGGACGAACGGTCCCCAGTACTTC
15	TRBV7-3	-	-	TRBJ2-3	CASSLTVAQGGTQYF	TGTGCCAGCAGCTTAACCGTCGCACAAGGGGGGACGCAGTATTTT
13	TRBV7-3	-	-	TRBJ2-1	CASSLSSGDEQFF	TGTGCCAGCAGCTTATCTTCAGGGGATGAGCAGTTCTTC
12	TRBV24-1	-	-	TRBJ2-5	CATSAPGETQYF	TGTGCCACCAGTGCCCCGGGGGAGACCCAGTACTTC
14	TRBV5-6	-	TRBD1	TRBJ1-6	CASSVGQGNSPLHF	TGTGCCAGCAGCGTGGGACAGGGAAACTCACCCCTCCACTTT
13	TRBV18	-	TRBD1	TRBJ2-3	CASSPTTGDTQYF	TGTGCCAGCTCACCAACGACAGGGGATACGCAGTATTTT
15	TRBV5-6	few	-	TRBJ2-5	CASSPQFGSGETQYF	TGTGCCAGCAGCCCCCAGTTTGGAAGCGGAGAGACCCAGTACTTC
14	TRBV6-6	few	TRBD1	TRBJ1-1	CASSTDRANTEAFF	TGTGCCAGCAGTACCGACAGGGCGAATACTGAAGCTTTCTTT
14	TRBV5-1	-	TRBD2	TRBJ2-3	CASSFGLASDTQYF	TGCGCCAGCAGCTTTGGACTAGCCTCGGATACGCAGTATTTT
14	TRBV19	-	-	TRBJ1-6	CASSMRQGNSPLHF	TGTGCCAGTAGTATGCGTCAGGGGAATTCACCCCTCCACTTT
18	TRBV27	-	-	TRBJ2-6	CASSFRGRIISGANVLTF	TGTGCCAGCAGTTTCAGGGGCCGTATTATCTCTGGGGCCAACGTCCTGACTTTC
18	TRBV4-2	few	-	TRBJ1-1	CASSYRLTGTVENTEAFF	TGTGCCAGCAGTTATAGGCTCACGGGGACGGTTGAAAACACTGAAGCTTTCTTT
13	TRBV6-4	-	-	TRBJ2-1	CASSPTTGNEQFF	TGTGCCAGCAGTCCTACAACGGGCAATGAGCAGTTCTTC
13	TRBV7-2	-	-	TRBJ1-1	CASSLVRGLVAFF	TGTGCCAGCAGCTTAGTACGGGGCCTGGTAGCTTTCTTT
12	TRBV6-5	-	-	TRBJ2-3	CAGVRSGGPAYF	TGTGCCGGGGTGAGGAGCGGTGGACCAGCGTATTTT
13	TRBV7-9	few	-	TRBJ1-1	CASSSGGNTEAFF	TGTGCCAGCAGCTCGGGGGGGAACACTGAAGCTTTCTTT
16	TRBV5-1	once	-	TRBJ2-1	CASSLSGVSSYNEQFF	TGCGCCAGCAGCTTATCAGGGGTTAGCTCCTACAATGAGCAGTTCTTC
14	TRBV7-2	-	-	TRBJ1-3	CASSLVTDGNTIYF	TGTGCCAGCAGCTTAGTGACGGACGGAAACACCATATATTTT
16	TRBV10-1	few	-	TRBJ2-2	CASSELSGTNTGELFF	TGCGCCAGCAGTGAGCTGTCAGGCACGAACACCGGGGAGCTGTTTTTT
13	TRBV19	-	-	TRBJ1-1	CASSISDRTEAFF	TGTGCCAGTAGTATATCGGACCGGACTGAAGCTTTCTTT
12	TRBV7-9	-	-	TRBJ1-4	CASSQTDEKLFF	TGTGCCAGCAGCCAGACGGATGAAAAACTGTTTTTT
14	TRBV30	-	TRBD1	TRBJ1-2	CAGAIRDRGYGYTF	TGTGCCGGCGCTATTCGGGACAGGGGTTACGGCTACACCTTC
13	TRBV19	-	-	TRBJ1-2	CASSNSGHYGYTF	TGTGCCAGTAGTAACTCAGGCCACTATGGCTACACCTTC
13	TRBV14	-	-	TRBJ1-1	CASSLVMNTEAFF	TGTGCCAGCAGCCTCGTAATGAACACTGAAGCTTTCTTT
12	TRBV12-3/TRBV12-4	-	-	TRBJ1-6	CASAKGDMPLHF	TGTGCCAGCGCCAAAGGGGACATGCCCCTCCACTTT
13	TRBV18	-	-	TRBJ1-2	CASSQSANYGYTF	TGTGCCAGCTCCCAGTCAGCTAACTATGGCTACACCTTC
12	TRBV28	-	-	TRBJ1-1	CASQSGNTEAFF	TGTGCCAGTCAATCCGGGAACACTGAAGCTTTCTTT
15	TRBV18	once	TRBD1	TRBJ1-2	CASSTGPRQGYGYTF	TGTGCCAGCTCAACGGGGCCTAGACAGGGGTATGGCTACACCTTC
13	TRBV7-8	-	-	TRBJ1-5	CASSLAGPQPQHF	TGTGCCAGCAGCTTAGCAGGGCCCCAGCCCCAGCATTTT
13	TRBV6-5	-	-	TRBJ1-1	CASRLQGNTEAFF	TGTGCCAGCAGATTACAGGGAAACACTGAAGCTTTCTTT
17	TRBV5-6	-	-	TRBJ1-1	CASSWGGSTIVNTEAFF	TGTGCCAGCAGCTGGGGTGGGTCGACAATCGTGAACACTGAAGCTTTCTTT
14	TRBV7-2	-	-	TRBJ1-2	CASSLEADLRYYTF	TGTGCCAGCAGCTTAGAGGCGGACCTACGTTACTACACCTTC
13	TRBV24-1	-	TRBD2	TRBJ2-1	CATKGTISHEQFF	TGTGCCACCAAAGGGACTATTTCACATGAGCAGTTCTTC
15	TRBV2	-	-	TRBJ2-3	CASSDHSGYTDTQYF	TGTGCCAGCAGTGATCATTCGGGGTACACAGATACGCAGTATTTT
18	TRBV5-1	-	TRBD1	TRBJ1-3	CASSLGTGVADSGNTIYF	TGCGCCAGCAGCCTCGGGACAGGCGTAGCGGACTCTGGAAACACCATATATTTT
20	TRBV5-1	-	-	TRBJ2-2	CASSPLAAGFGSGPVGELFF	TGCGCCAGCAGCCCACTTGCCGCTGGATTTGGGTCGGGGCCTGTCGGGGAGCTGTTTTTT
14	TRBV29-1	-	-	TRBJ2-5	CSHVLGGLGETQYF	TGCAGCCACGTCTTGGGGGGGCTGGGGGAGACCCAGTACTTC
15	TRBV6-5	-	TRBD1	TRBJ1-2	CASSYAGTGGGGYTF	TGTGCCAGCAGTTACGCCGGGACAGGGGGCGGTGGCTACACCTTC
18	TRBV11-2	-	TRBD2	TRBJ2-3	CASSINRLAGESTDTQYF	TGTGCCAGCAGCATCAATCGCCTAGCGGGGGAGAGCACAGATACGCAGTATTTT
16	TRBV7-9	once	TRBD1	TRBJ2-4	CASSHKTGPRENIQYF	TGTGCCAGCAGCCATAAGACAGGGCCCCGAGAAAACATTCAGTACTTC